This T cell receptor beta chain derives from a study of blood T cells in healthy people across ages. Then a second PCR, running roughly 7 to 11 cycles, was carried out with a sample-barcoded 5' primer and a J-beta primer mix. TCRdb recomputed calls from the 5' RACE reads with MiXCR, one row per CDR3 protein. Among fewer than 950,000 distinct CDR3 sequences listed, 36% were seen once. This CDR3 region has 15 residues. Losses at the gene ends were 0 bases for V and 5 bases for J; bases not matched to a gene: 6. The V gene's germline CDR1 is SGHTA and CDR2 FQGNSA. Findings of the study overall: There was no known CMV status for donors, so expanded clonotype changes were possibly confounded. Versus aged donors, long-lived donors had higher diversity and more naive CD4+ cells. Naive T cell percentage and TCR beta diversity correlated strongly. The fall in TCR beta diversity per million T cells was roughly linear with age.

In this sample, this clonotype turned up a few times. What it binds is not known. J is TRBJ2-5 and V is TRBV7-2; 7 bases align to TRBD1. The source is a man aged 18 to 29 in good health. The specimen sequenced was blood. CDR3 DNA: TGTGCCAGCAGCTTAGCCAACAGGGGTTACGAGACCCAGTACTTC. This encodes CASSLANRGYETQYF. Supplemented by reference TRBV7-2 and TRBJ2-5, the full variable domain reads GAGVSQSPSNKVTEKGKDVELRCDPISGHTALYWYRQSLGQGLEFLIYFQGNSAPDKSGLPSDRFSAERTGGSVSTLTIQRTQQEDSAVYLCASSLANRGYETQYFGPGTRLLVL.